One T cell receptor beta chain is described in this entry. Its antigen remains unidentified. This specimen belongs to a study of post-analysis software for immune sequencing data. Study at large: Relapsing-remitting, secondary progressive and progressive-relapsing multiple sclerosis were all included among the disease courses. Study-wide points: Versus controls, multiple sclerosis patients showed significantly lower diversity (normalized Chao1). Four to six TRBV segments were significantly more frequent in patients than in controls. TRBV5-6, TRBV5-1 and TRBV20-1 were among these segments.

There are 13 residues in the CDR3. Trimming pared 7 bases from V and 5 bases from J, leaving 15 bases between. CDR1 and CDR2 from the germline V gene are SGHRS and YFSETQ. The authors incorporated unique molecular identifiers into the TCR beta cDNA libraries. Once roughly 0.9 to 11 million T cells were used, some 500,000 cDNA molecules resulted. TCRdb re-analysed the PCR reads in MiXCR, keeping a single row per CDR3 protein. The sample carries 250,000 to 300,000 distinct CDR3 sequences, around 34% recorded once. The sample consisted of blood. The TCR sequence derives from a girl aged 5 to 17 with multiple sclerosis. This chain connects TRBV5-1 to TRBJ1-1, with D perhaps TRBD1 (6 bases). This CDR3 reads CASGPQGGTEAFF. In nucleotides, the CDR3 is TGCGCCAGCGGCCCACAAGGGGGGACTGAAGCTTTCTTT.